The present TCR beta chain was sequenced within a study of STAT5B mutations in CD4+ large granular lymphocyte leukemia. Study observations and caveats: TRBV06-family usage was enriched in top patient clones (8/27) versus controls (2/35). CD4-sorted patient repertoires seemed more clonal than healthy CD4+ repertoires. Higher CD4+ than CD8+ T-LGLL clonality might reflect small sample size.

This clone was detected only a few times. Its antigen remains unidentified. The CDR3 totals 12 residues. V lost 8 bases to trimming and J lost 4 bases, with 11 bases between them. Germline CDR1 SNHLY, CDR2 FYNNEI. This was a survey-level run. Here immunoSEQ multiplex PCR was the method, and the copy in TCRdb shows in-frame clones only, minus some. In the table there are more than 25,000 clones, roughly three quarters of which are singletons. V and J are TRBV2 and TRBJ1-1, with unresolved D. Material: CD4+ T cells from blood buffy coats. This clonotype originated in a human donor in good health. CDR3: CASSNTGTEAFF. The CDR3 bases are TGTGCCAGCTCAAACACGGGCACTGAAGCTTTCTTT.